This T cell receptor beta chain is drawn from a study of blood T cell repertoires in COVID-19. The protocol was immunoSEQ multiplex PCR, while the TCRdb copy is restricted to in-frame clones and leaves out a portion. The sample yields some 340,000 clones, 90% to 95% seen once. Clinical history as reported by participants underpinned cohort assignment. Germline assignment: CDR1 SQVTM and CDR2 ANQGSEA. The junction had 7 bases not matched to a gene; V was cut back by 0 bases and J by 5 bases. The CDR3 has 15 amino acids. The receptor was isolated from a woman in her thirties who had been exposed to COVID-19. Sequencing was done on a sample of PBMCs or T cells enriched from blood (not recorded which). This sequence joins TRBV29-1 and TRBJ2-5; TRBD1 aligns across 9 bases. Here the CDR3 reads CSVEDLGQGKETQYF. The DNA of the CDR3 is TGCAGCGTTGAAGATCTTGGACAGGGGAAGGAGACCCAGTACTTC.